These 31 T cell receptor beta chains originate from one sample sequenced in a study of post-analysis software for immune sequencing data. Unique molecular identifiers were present in the TCR beta cDNA libraries. Using its own MiXCR run on the PCR reads, TCRdb lists one record per CDR3 protein. The table has hundreds of thousands of distinct CDR3 sequences, approximately 53% seen once. General observations from the study: When patients were compared with controls, about five TRBV segments were more frequent, TRBV5-6, TRBV5-1 and TRBV20-1 among them.

No antigen is known for these receptors. The sequenced sample was blood. These TCRs come from a girl aged 10-17 years with multiple sclerosis.

The genes are TRBV15 and TRBJ2-1, with TRBD1 as a possible D gene (5 bases). The CDR3 loop spans 19 amino acids. Trimming stripped 2 bases from V and 2 bases from J, with 22 bases between. Germline CDR1 and CDR2: LNHNV and YYDKDF (reference sequence). The CDR3 is CATSRSHSGQVDTYNEQFF. The CDR3 DNA is TGTGCCACCAGCAGATCCCATTCAGGGCAGGTCGACACCTACAATGAGCAGTTCTTC.

The chain recombines TRBV12-3 or TRBV12-4 with TRBJ2-7, with D perhaps matching TRBD1 (6 bases). Deletions cut 2 bases from V and 5 bases from J, with 10 bases between. The CDR3 has 13 residues. The CDR3 DNA reads TGTGCCAGCAGTTTATGGCAGGGGAACGAGCAGTACTTC. This codes for CASSLWQGNEQYF.

The rearrangement uses TRBV5-1 and TRBJ1-4, with TRBD1 as a possible D gene (5 bases). V shed 0 bases and J shed 7 bases, with 16 bases lying between them. The V gene's germline CDR1 is SGHRS and CDR2 YFSETQ. The CDR3 loop spans 16 amino acids. The CDR3 bases are TGCGCCAGCAGCTTGGATGCGTGGGACGGCGCTGAAAAACTGTTTTTT. As protein: CASSLDAWDGAEKLFF.

In this sample, this clonotype turned up a few times. The V and J genes are TRBV20-1 and TRBJ1-1, with 8 bases lining up with TRBD1. The trim removed 5 bases at V and 5 bases at J, leaving 10 bases unmatched. The CDR3 loop spans 14 amino acids. Germline CDR1 reads DFQATT; CDR2 reads SNEGSKA (reference sequence). CDR3 residues: CSASRGQGATEAFF. The CDR3 DNA reads as TGCAGTGCTTCTCGGGGCCAGGGGGCAACTGAAGCTTTCTTT.

This chain uses TRBV10-3 with TRBJ1-1; TRBD1 matches at 8 bases. Germline values: CDR1 ENHRY, CDR2 SYGVKD. CDR3 length: 16 amino acids. The junction had 10 bases not matched to a gene; V was cut back by 5 bases and J by 2 bases. The DNA of the CDR3 is TGTGCCATCAGTCCCGGACAGGGAGTTTCTAACACTGAAGCTTTCTTT. Residues: CAISPGQGVSNTEAFF.

The gene calls are TRBV7-2 and TRBJ2-1; D possibly corresponds to TRBD2 (7 bases). Trimming pared 7 bases from V and 9 bases from J, leaving 16 bases between. Per the germline V gene, CDR1 is SGHTA and CDR2 is FQGNSA. The CDR3 spans 13 residues. The CDR3 bases are TGTGCCAGCAACTTGAGGGGGGGCGGTGAGCAGTTCTTC. Protein sequence: CASNLRGGGEQFF.

The chain employs TRBV5-1 and TRBJ1-2; D uncertain. The CDR3 sequence is 14 residues long. The V and J ends lost 1 base and 6 bases respectively, with 13 bases between them. Germline V gene data show CDR1 as SGHRS and CDR2 as YFSETQ. Written as DNA, the CDR3 is TGCGCCAGCAGCTTGTCGGGCAGAGCTAATGGCTACACCTTC. It encodes CASSLSGRANGYTF.

Only a few counts were recorded for this clonotype. CDR3 sequence (DNA): TGTGCCAGCAGTGTGACAGGGGATTCCTACAATGAGCAGTTCTTC. Translated, it gives CASSVTGDSYNEQFF. V gene TRBV6-1 combines with J gene TRBJ2-1; 8 nucleotides align to TRBD1. Losses at the gene ends were 4 bases for V and 1 base for J; bases not matched to a gene: 3. This CDR3 is built from 15 residues. Looked up from germline, CDR1 is MNHNS and CDR2 is SASEGT.

This clonotype was detected only a few times. The rearrangement uses TRBV5-1 and TRBJ2-7; 7 bases agree with TRBD1. The CDR3 length is 15 residues. V lost 3 bases, J lost 2 bases, and 8 bases stayed unmatched. Germline assignment: CDR1 SGHRS and CDR2 YFSETQ. The DNA of the CDR3 is TGCGCCAGCAGCTCGTCGGGACAGCTCGCCTACGAGCAGTACTTC. This sequence encodes CASSSSGQLAYEQYF.

V gene TRBV7-8 combines with J gene TRBJ2-4; D may be TRBD1 (7 bases). The J call is doubtful: the DNA matches TRBJ2-7 better. Per the germline V gene, CDR1 is SGHVS and CDR2 is FQNEAQ. CDR3 length equals 15 residues. The CDR3 region has the DNA TGTGCCAGCAGCCCCACTGGAGGGACAGCCTACGAGCAGTACTTC. Translating it yields CASSPTGGTAYEQYF.

This clonotype occurred a few times. The chain couples TRBV28 to TRBJ2-3; possible D gene TRBD1, 5 bases. Looked up from germline, CDR1 is MDHEN and CDR2 is SYDVKM. There are 14 residues in the CDR3. V lost 5 bases and J 5 bases, leaving 14 bases between the germline ends. CDR3 bases: TGTGCCAGCAGTGGTCCACAGGCCCAAGATACGCAGTATTTT. Translation: CASSGPQAQDTQYF.

Turning to this clonotype: The junction and the germline gene differ at one end; a read error may be behind it. The J gene is TRBJ2-6, the V gene TRBV25-1, with a weak D call TRBD1 (5 bases). The germline V gene encodes CDR1 MGHDK and CDR2 SYGVNS. The CDR3 has 11 amino acids. The CDR3 region is CASSGANVRTF. The CDR3 bases are TGTGCCAGTAGTGGGGCCAACGTCCGGACTTTC.

This chain links TRBV5-8 with TRBJ2-7; 7 positions match TRBD1. Germline values: CDR1 SGHTS, CDR2 YDEGEE. V lost 4 bases, J lost 2 bases, and 9 bases stayed unmatched. This CDR3 contains 15 residues. CDR3 sequence (DNA): TGTGCCAGCAGCCTCCCGGGACAGAAGACCTACGAGCAGTACTTC. Its translation: CASSLPGQKTYEQYF.

The chain has TRBV12-3 or TRBV12-4 and TRBJ2-1; possibly TRBD2 for D (5 bases). V was cut by 6 bases and J by 5 bases, with 5 bases left in between. The CDR3 runs 11 residues. The CDR3 region has the DNA TGTGCCAGCAGGGAGGACAATGAGCAGTTCTTC. Encoded protein: CASREDNEQFF.

DNA of the CDR3: TGTGCCAGCAGTTACCCGACAGGGGATCTAGCCAAAAACATTCAGTACTTC. Its translation is CASSYPTGDLAKNIQYF. This chain links TRBV6-2 or TRBV6-3 with TRBJ2-4; 8 nucleotides match TRBD1. The CDR3 is made up of 17 amino acids. With 2 bases clipped from V and 0 bases from J, the junction kept 6 bases outside the gene matches. CDR1 is MNHEY, CDR2 SVGEGT, per germline.

The gene calls are TRBV15 and TRBJ2-1; TRBD2 might be the D (5 bases). The V and J ends lost 1 base and 9 bases respectively, with 16 bases between them. From germline, CDR1 is LNHNV and CDR2 YYDKDF (reference sequence). The CDR3 is 15 amino acids. The CDR3 region has the DNA TGTGCCACCAGCAGAGCGGCGGGCACGCCGAGTGAGCAGTTCTTC. This gives the protein CATSRAAGTPSEQFF.

The chain links TRBV7-9 to TRBJ2-3; D might be TRBD1 (6 bases). V was trimmed by 4 bases and J by 4 bases, leaving 12 bases between them. This CDR3 comprises 14 residues. Germline values: CDR1 SEHNR, CDR2 FQNEAQ (reference sequence). The CDR3 reads CASSSTEGADTQYF. In DNA, the CDR3 is TGTGCCAGCAGCTCCACCGAGGGGGCAGATACGCAGTATTTT.

This clonotype was seen a few times. This chain's CDR3 is CSGTGTRNNEQFF. Here the CDR3 DNA reads TGCAGCGGGACCGGGACTAGGAACAATGAGCAGTTCTTC. The chain carries TRBV29-1 and TRBJ2-1, with 8 bases that match TRBD2. The V gene's germline CDR1 is SQVTM and CDR2 ANQGSEA. V shed 7 bases, J shed 5 bases, and the junction held 7 bases outside the gene matches. The CDR3 covers 13 residues.

V usage is TRBV7-6 and J usage is TRBJ2-7, with 8 positions matching TRBD2. Losses at the gene ends were 4 bases for V and 1 base for J; bases not matched to a gene: 3. The CDR3 sequence is 14 residues long. Germline V gene sequence: CDR1 SGHVS, CDR2 FNYEAQ. The CDR3 is CASSSGLESYEQYF. In DNA form, the CDR3 reads TGTGCCAGCAGCTCGGGACTAGAATCCTACGAGCAGTACTTC.

V is TRBV7-9 and J is TRBJ1-4; D unresolved. The germline V gene encodes CDR1 SEHNR and CDR2 FQNEAQ (reference sequence). The CDR3 is 16 residues long. V was pared by 6 bases and J by 0 bases, with 14 bases between. DNA for the CDR3: TGTGCCAGCAGAGGAGCCGAGCAGTCAACTAATGAAAAACTGTTTTTT. Amino acids: CASRGAEQSTNEKLFF. Looking up the rest from reference TRBV7-9 and TRBJ1-4 gives the full variable domain: DTGVSQNPRHKITKRGQNVTFRCDPISEHNRLYWYRQTLGQGPEFLTYFQNEAQLEKSRLLSDRFSAERPKGSFSTLEIQRTEQGDSAMYLCASRGAEQSTNEKLFFGSGTQLSVL.

This rearrangement joins TRBV29-1 to TRBJ1-5; the D is unclear. V lost 4 bases, J lost 0 bases, and 16 bases lay in between. Germline V CDR1 and CDR2: SQVTM, ANQGSEA. The CDR3 is 16 amino acids. In DNA form, the CDR3 reads TGCAGCGTTGTTTGGGGTTCGTCAGATAGCAATCAGCCCCAGCATTTT. Translating gives CSVVWGSSDSNQPQHF.

This sequence joins TRBV20-1 and TRBJ2-6; 7 bases are shared with TRBD1. Germline values: CDR1 DFQATT, CDR2 SNEGSKA (reference sequence). This CDR3 has 18 amino acids. V lost 6 bases to trimming and J lost 0 bases; unmatched junction nucleotides: 14. The CDR3 loop reads CSARSPGQSTSGANVLTF. The DNA for the CDR3 is TGCAGTGCCCGCTCCCCGGGACAGAGTACCTCTGGGGCCAACGTCCTGACTTTC.

V is TRBV5-5 and J is TRBJ2-1; possibly TRBD2 for D (6 bases). Deletions cut 4 bases from V and 1 base from J, with 12 bases between. Germline values: CDR1 SGHKS, CDR2 YYEKEE (reference sequence). This CDR3 region has 15 residues. The CDR3 bases are TGTGCCAGCAGCCCCGGGACTGAATCCTACAATGAGCAGTTCTTC. It encodes CASSPGTESYNEQFF. Supplemented by reference TRBV5-5 and TRBJ2-1, the full variable domain reads DAGVTQSPTHLIKTRGQQVTLRCSPISGHKSVSWYQQVLGQGPQFIFQYYEKEERGRGNFPDRFSARQFPNYSSELNVNALLLGDSALYLCASSPGTESYNEQFFGPGTRLTVL.

V and J are TRBV5-1 and TRBJ1-1; tentatively, D is TRBD1 (6 bases). V lost 3 bases and J lost 6, with 18 bases in between. The CDR3 is 15 amino acids. The germline V gene has CDR1 SGHRS and CDR2 YFSETQ. In DNA form, the CDR3 reads TGCGCCAGCAGCTCGACGGGACAAGTCAGCCCTGAAGCTTTCTTT. Its translation: CASSSTGQVSPEAFF.

In nucleotides, the CDR3 is TGTGCCAGCAGTGAAGATTTGTCTGAAGCTTTCTTT. Translating gives CASSEDLSEAFF. The V gene is TRBV6-1, the J gene TRBJ1-1; D remains ambiguous. CDR3 length equals 12 residues. V gave up 1 base and J gave up 6 bases, with 6 bases separating them. The germline V gene encodes CDR1 MNHNS and CDR2 SASEGT.

This clonotype came up a few times. CDR3 amino acids: CASSFERDTTSGANVLTF. The CDR3 DNA reads as TGCGCCAGCAGCTTCGAGAGGGACACCACCTCTGGGGCCAACGTCCTGACTTTC. The chain joins TRBV5-1 to TRBJ2-6, with TRBD1 as a possible D gene (6 bases). This CDR3 has 18 residues. Germline lookup yields CDR1 SGHRS and CDR2 YFSETQ. Trimming stripped 2 bases from V and 0 bases from J, with 15 bases between.

This chain uses TRBV20-1 with TRBJ1-2; possibly TRBD1 for D (5 bases). Trimming removed 6 bases at V and 4 bases at J, with 15 bases between. The CDR3 totals 13 residues. From germline, CDR1 is DFQATT and CDR2 SNEGSKA (reference sequence). DNA of the CDR3: TGCAGTGCCCGGGGGGAAGCTACCTATGGCTACACCTTC. Translation gives CSARGEATYGYTF.

The chain uses TRBV21-1 and TRBJ2-3; the table's TRBD1 call for D was not verified on the DNA. TRBV21-1 is deemed a pseudogene. The CDR3 has 23 residues. CDR3 amino acids: CASSKSLLEIYGAIPSSTDTQYF. The CDR3 coding sequence is TGTGCCAGCAGCAAATCTCTACTCGAGATCTATGGGGCTATACCTTCTAGCACAGATACGCAGTATTTT.

The chain recombines TRBV20-1 with TRBJ1-5, with 7 bases matching TRBD1. The CDR3 consists of 15 residues. After removal of 1 base from V and 3 bases from J, the junction contained 6 bases not matched to a gene. Per the germline V gene, CDR1 is DFQATT and CDR2 is SNEGSKA (reference sequence). CDR3 in DNA: TGCAGTGCTAGAGTAGGGACAGCCCCCAATCAGCCCCAGCATTTT. This translates into CSARVGTAPNQPQHF.

The CDR3 region has the DNA TGTGCCAGCAGCCAAGGCCATGGAGAGACCCAGTACTTC. This encodes CASSQGHGETQYF. The V gene is TRBV4-2, the J gene TRBJ2-5; D not certain. CDR3 length equals 13 residues. Per germline, CDR1 LGHNA and CDR2 YNFKEQ. The V end lost 1 base, the J end lost 4 bases, and 7 bases lay between the germline ends.

Many counts were recorded for this clonotype. The V and J genes are TRBV20-1 and TRBJ2-7; perhaps TRBD2 as D (5 bases). V lost 2 bases and J lost 0, with 8 bases in between. CDR1 DFQATT and CDR2 SNEGSKA come from the germline V gene (reference sequence). The CDR3 totals 13 residues. As DNA, the CDR3 is TGCAGTGCTAGACTGGGGAGCTCCTACGAGCAGTACTTC. This codes for CSARLGSSYEQYF.